Sequencing of this T cell receptor beta chain was carried out in a study of T cells in localized non-small cell lung cancer. Study-level findings and limits: A median approximately 57 of the top 100 tumor clones appeared in adjacent lung. Maximal T cell clonality occurred in uninvolved adjacent lung, with tumor ranking below it. The tumor had only one region sequenced, so heterogeneity remains possible.

Looked up from germline, CDR1 is KGHSY and CDR2 is FQNENV. CDR3 size: 14 residues. V was cut by 3 bases and J by 8 bases, with 16 bases left in between. Assay used: immunoSEQ multiplex PCR; TCRdb lists only in-frame clones, some missing. The table shows some 11,000 clones, with 70% to 75% occurring only once. With respect to this clone: Its antigen is currently unknown.

Source: peripheral blood, taken before any cancer treatment. The clonotype comes from a male donor aged 60 or older with stage I lung adenocarcinoma. The V gene is TRBV16, the J gene TRBJ1-2, with D possibly matching TRBD1 (5 bases). CDR3 protein: CASSHTVGGSGYTF. The CDR3 DNA reads TGTGCCAGCAGCCACACGGTCGGGGGGTCCGGCTACACCTTC.